The source of this T cell receptor (beta chain) is a study of CD8+ T cells in alopecia areata. Study-level background: Patients in the treated group were given tofacitinib by mouth, 5 to 10 mg twice a day. For 6 to 18 months, tofacitinib was taken, and 6 months off drug followed.

Germline assignment: CDR1 SEHNR and CDR2 FQNEAQ (reference sequence). Trimming shortened V by 0 bases and J by 8 bases, and 10 bases separated the two germline ends. The CDR3 contains 13 residues. Treatment defined: oral pan-JAK inhibitor, 5-10 mg twice daily. Reverse transcription of extracted RNA yielded cDNA, which provided the sequencing template. Method: immunoSEQ multiplex PCR; TCRdb's copy keeps in-frame clones and lacks some. This sample has 120,000 or so clones, with roughly 55% found just once. The specimen comprised CD4+ T cells sorted from blood, sampled at week 4, from a patient treated with tofacitinib. This sequence joins TRBV7-9 and TRBJ1-2; perhaps TRBD1 as D (5 bases). The TCR sequence derives from a human donor with alopecia areata. The CDR3 sequence is CASSLAGAKGYTF. In DNA form, the CDR3 reads TGTGCCAGCAGCTTAGCAGGGGCCAAGGGCTACACCTTC.